The T cell receptor (beta chain) described here comes from a study of spatial heterogeneity in lung cancer. Indicated time point: sample taken at primary tumor resection. TCRdb redid the calling of the 5' RACE reads with MiXCR, one entry per CDR3 protein. The sample shows over a thousand distinct CDR3 sequences, less than 20% of them seen only once. About this clonotype: Its antigen is undetermined.

Trimming removed 4 bases at V and 3 bases at J, with 9 bases between. CDR1 and CDR2 from the germline V gene are DFQATT and SNEGSKA (reference sequence). The CDR3 has 12 residues. Study results and caveats: Mutation tallies in tumors tracked expanded intratumoral alpha and beta TCR counts.

V usage is TRBV20-1 and J usage is TRBJ1-2; D is unresolved. This TCR came from a male donor with early-stage non-small cell lung cancer. The sample in question was lung tumor tissue, obtained at surgery. DNA for the CDR3: TGCAGTGCTACAGAGACTTACTATGGCTACACCTTC. This gives the protein CSATETYYGYTF.